This is a list of T cell receptor beta chains from one sample in a study of blood T cell repertoires in COVID-19. The table came from immunoSEQ multiplex PCR; TCRdb's copy has only in-frame clones and leaves some out. The table lists 150,000 to 200,000 clones, approximately 95% of them singletons. The source material was peripheral blood. Source of these receptors: a woman in her sixties with COVID-19, enrolled during active disease. Both conserved end residues are part of each CDR3. D genes are given only for firm matches. The size of a clone is reported for some rows only, either as once, few or many, or as a class for expanded clones.

size: few
J: TRBJ1-3
D: -
V: TRBV3-1/TRBV3-2
length: 16
DNA: TGTGCCAGCAGCCCCGATACACGAACCTCTGGAAACACCATATATTTT
CDR3: CASSPDTRTSGNTIYF

size: -
J: TRBJ1-5
D: -
V: TRBV5-6
length: 15
DNA: TGTGCCAGCAGCTTGTTGGGCCCTAGCAATCAGCCCCAGCATTTT
CDR3: CASSLLGPSNQPQHF

size: -
J: TRBJ2-3
D: TRBD2
V: TRBV30
length: 15
DNA: TGTGCCTGGAGTCTACGTAGCGGGGGAACAGATACGCAGTATTTT
CDR3: CAWSLRSGGTDTQYF

size: -
J: TRBJ2-3
D: -
V: TRBV12-5
length: 14
DNA: TGTGCTAGTGGTTTGGCAGGGGCGAGAGATACGCAGTATTTT
CDR3: CASGLAGARDTQYF

size: -
J: TRBJ1-2
D: -
V: TRBV29-1
length: 15
DNA: TGCAGCGTTGAAGACAGGACATCATTTAACTATGGCTACACCTTC
CDR3: CSVEDRTSFNYGYTF

size: once
J: TRBJ2-1
D: -
V: TRBV6-5
length: 13
DNA: TGTGCCAGCCGTCGTCTAGATTACGATGAGCAGTTCTTC
CDR3: CASRRLDYDEQFF

size: once
J: TRBJ1-5
D: TRBD1
V: TRBV6-6
length: 15
DNA: TGTGCCAGCAGACATGACAGGGCTGGCAATCAGCCCCAGCATTTT
CDR3: CASRHDRAGNQPQHF

size: -
J: TRBJ1-1
D: -
V: TRBV5-4
length: 13
DNA: TGTGCCAGCAGCCCGGGTCTGAACACTGAAGCTTTCTTT
CDR3: CASSPGLNTEAFF

size: few
J: TRBJ2-1
D: -
V: TRBV7-2
length: 15
DNA: TGTGCCAGCAGCCTCCAGTTCACGGGGTACAATGAGCAGTTCTTC
CDR3: CASSLQFTGYNEQFF

size: -
J: TRBJ1-2
D: -
V: TRBV5-6
length: 16
DNA: TGTGCCAGCAGCTTGGACCGACTAGGCAGAGACTATGGCTACACCTTC
CDR3: CASSLDRLGRDYGYTF

size: -
J: TRBJ1-2
D: TRBD1
V: TRBV4-2
length: 14
DNA: TGTGCCAGCAGCCAAGTCACAGGGGGCGACGGCTACACCTTC
CDR3: CASSQVTGGDGYTF

size: once
J: TRBJ1-1
D: -
V: TRBV7-2
length: 13
DNA: TGTGCCAGCAGCCCCAAGCCACGGACTGAAGCTTTCTTT
CDR3: CASSPKPRTEAFF

size: -
J: TRBJ1-2
D: -
V: TRBV15
length: 16
DNA: TGTGCCACCAGCAGAGGTGACGTGAAGAGGGACTATGGCTACACCTTC
CDR3: CATSRGDVKRDYGYTF

size: -
J: TRBJ2-7
D: -
V: TRBV10-3
length: 12
DNA: TGTGCCATCAGTGATTTGCGCTACGAGCAGTACTTC
CDR3: CAISDLRYEQYF

size: once
J: TRBJ1-2
D: -
V: TRBV29-1
length: 15
DNA: TGCAGCGTTGACCGATCGACAGGATCTTCCTATGGCTACACCTTC
CDR3: CSVDRSTGSSYGYTF

size: -
J: TRBJ2-3
D: TRBD1
V: TRBV18
length: 17
DNA: TGTGCCAGCTCACCACCTTTACGGGACAGTAACGTGGATACGCAGTATTTT
CDR3: CASSPPLRDSNVDTQYF

size: -
J: TRBJ1-1
D: TRBD1
V: TRBV19
length: 15
DNA: TGTGCCAGCAGAGACAGGGCCGAGACGAACACTGAAGCTTTCTTT
CDR3: CASRDRAETNTEAFF

size: once
J: TRBJ2-1
D: TRBD2
V: TRBV10-3
length: 18
DNA: TGTGCCATCAGTGACTCCGGCGCCCTAGCGGGGGCGTGGAATGAGCAGTTCTTC
CDR3: CAISDSGALAGAWNEQFF

size: -
J: TRBJ2-1
D: TRBD1
V: TRBV6-5
length: 15
DNA: TGTGCCAGCAGTTACGGGACAGGGGGCTACAATGAGCAGTTCTTC
CDR3: CASSYGTGGYNEQFF

size: -
J: TRBJ1-1
D: TRBD1
V: TRBV28
length: 14
DNA: TGTGCCAGCAGTGAGGGCAGGGGGAGCACTGAAGCTTTCTTT
CDR3: CASSEGRGSTEAFF

size: -
J: TRBJ1-2
D: -
V: TRBV9
length: 10
DNA: TGTGCCAGCACGGGCTATGGCTACACCTTC
CDR3: CASTGYGYTF

size: -
J: TRBJ2-7
D: TRBD1
V: TRBV11-2
length: 13
DNA: TGTGCCAGCAGCCAGACAGGGACCTACGAGCAGTACTTC
CDR3: CASSQTGTYEQYF

size: -
J: TRBJ2-3
D: -
V: TRBV18
length: 13
DNA: TGTGCCAGCTCACCGGGCTTGAGTGGTACGCAGTATTTT
CDR3: CASSPGLSGTQYF

size: -
J: TRBJ1-2
D: TRBD1
V: TRBV6-1
length: 15
DNA: TGTGCCAGCAGCCAGGGACAGGGGGCTTACTATGGCTACACCTTC
CDR3: CASSQGQGAYYGYTF

size: -
J: TRBJ2-7
D: TRBD1
V: TRBV5-8
length: 13
DNA: TGTGCCACCAAGGACAGGGGGTTCTACGAGCAGTACTTC
CDR3: CATKDRGFYEQYF

size: -
J: TRBJ2-3
D: TRBD1
V: TRBV7-3
length: 21
DNA: TGTGCCAGCAGCCGCCGACCGGGAGGGACAGGGGTTTCCTTTAGCACAGATACGCAGTATTTT
CDR3: CASSRRPGGTGVSFSTDTQYF

size: -
J: TRBJ2-7
D: TRBD1
V: TRBV29-1
length: 13
DNA: TGCAGCGTTAACCCGGGACAGGGCTACGAGCAGTACTTC
CDR3: CSVNPGQGYEQYF

size: -
J: TRBJ1-1
D: TRBD1
V: TRBV6-5
length: 14
DNA: TGTGCCAGCAGCCAACAGGGGATGAACACTGAAGCTTTCTTT
CDR3: CASSQQGMNTEAFF